This TCR beta chain is from a study of OX40 agonist ivuxolimab in advanced cancers. Study conclusions and caveats: In CD8+ T cells, expanded clones were on average more numerous than in CD4+.

This clone was seen a few times. What it recognizes is unknown. Libraries were prepared by immunoSEQ multiplex PCR; TCRdb keeps only in-frame clonotypes and omits some of them. Of tens of thousands of clones in the sample, approximately 87% were seen once. The junction had 4 bases not matched to a gene; V was cut back by 6 bases and J by 2 bases. The CDR3 is 12 amino acids. Germline-derived CDR1 and CDR2 are SQVTM and ANQGSEA. This clonotype was sampled from an adult with an advanced solid tumor such as melanoma, head and neck, liver or kidney cancer. This specimen consisted of CD4+ or CD8+ T cells sorted from blood, obtained in a trial of the OX40 agonist ivuxolimab. V is TRBV29-1 and J is TRBJ2-7, with TRBD1 matching over 7 bases. CDR3 nucleotide sequence: TGCAGCGTAGGGACAGTAGCCTACGAGCAGTACTTC. Protein: CSVGTVAYEQYF.